Below, one T cell receptor beta chain is given with its context. What this receptor recognizes is not known. The junction departs from germline at one end; a sequencing error may be responsible. This entry comes from a study of blood T cells in healthy people across ages (dated by TCRdb to between 2015 and 2017). For context, the study as a whole: In model experiments, template switching captured about one uniquely barcoded TCR beta cDNA molecule for every two T cells. To track age-related changes in TCR beta repertoire diversity, the study relied on deep sequencing normalized with unique cDNA molecular identifiers. The donors were split into four age groups: young (average around 17 years), middle-aged (around 37), aged (roughly 65) and long-lived (approximately 80). To avoid experimental bias, donors of different ages were distributed randomly across sequencing lanes. Two additional independent replicas of 1 million unique cDNA reads from the same blood draw were analyzed for two donors (one aged 18 to 29 and one aged 80 or older). Study-level results and caveats: As age increased, observed TCR beta diversity per million T cells dropped in a roughly linear way, and a significant reduction was already evident by age roughly 36. There was a strong correlation between observed TCR beta diversity and the percentage of naive T cells measured by flow cytometry. The CMV infection status of donors was not known, potentially confounding age-related changes in expanded clonotypes. Estimates of total diversity from one million sequenced T cells were regarded as lower bounds and underestimates. Conclusive comparison of naive and antigen-experienced compartments was prevented by the profiling of bulk unsorted PBMCs. The long-lived group showed more naive CD4+ T cells, fewer expanded clones and increased TCR diversity than the aged group, suggesting age selection.

The library relied on 5' RACE. The data were produced on an Illumina HiSeq 2500. A second PCR of about 6 to 11 cycles was performed with a sample-barcoded 5' primer and a J-beta primer mix. Each TCR beta cDNA molecule received a unique molecular identifier from a template-switch 5' adaptor carrying 12 random nucleotides. Each sample yielded at least 2.5 million CDR3-containing paired-end reads. First-strand cDNA synthesis was performed from all RNA using the Mint cDNA synthesis kit, with priming by a TRBC-specific oligonucleotide. Following uracil-DNA glycosylase treatment, all cDNA underwent a first 18-cycle PCR with the universal primers M1SS and BC2_uni_R. The source study handled its data this way. Each sample was normalized by randomly selecting 1 million high-quality reads, each carrying a distinct molecular identifier. Instead of being binned into consensus sequences, reads that shared molecular identifiers were thrown out. MiTCR, with a Q25 quality threshold and the strictest error-elimination algorithm, was used for CDR3 identification, clonotype clustering and error correction. A nonparametric unseen species model with Euler transformation was used to estimate lower-bound total TCR beta diversity. The raw public data were reprocessed by TCRdb itself: fastp quality trimming at Q25, MiXCR clonotype calling, in-frame beta chains only. Rows are combined by CDR3 protein, so each entry shows the most common genes and DNA. The V and J calls reflect TCRdb's pipeline rather than the authors' work. This sample lists about 1,600,000 distinct CDR3 sequences; 42% were detected once. Together, the top ten hold 7% to 9% of the sample.

The donors were around 39 Caucasian individuals from Russia, aged roughly 6 to 90 years, who were systemically healthy. Each donor gave approximately 9.4 milliliters of peripheral blood, drawn into EDTA-treated Vacutainer tubes. Ficoll-Paque density-gradient centrifugation was used to isolate PBMCs, with at least 7 million per sample. Trizol reagent was used to extract total RNA from PBMCs, with at least 6 micrograms per sample. The percentages of naive CD45RAhigh/CD27high T cells were determined by flow cytometry on a PBMC aliquot from every donor. The clonotype comes from a woman in her late teens or twenties in good health. The sequenced sample consisted of blood.

At the DNA level, the sequence is TGTGCCGGCAGTGAATGGTCCGGGACAGGGGGCCCCTGCGAGCAGTACTTC. This encodes CAGSEWSGTGGPCEQYF. The rearranged segments are TRBV2 and TRBJ2-7, and TRBD1 aligns with 12 junction nucleotides. The CDR1 and CDR2 encoded by the germline V gene are SNHLY and FYNNEI. The CDR3 runs 17 amino acids, cysteine and phenylalanine included. The sequence is cut down to CDR3 DNA, 51 bases in frame from base 1.